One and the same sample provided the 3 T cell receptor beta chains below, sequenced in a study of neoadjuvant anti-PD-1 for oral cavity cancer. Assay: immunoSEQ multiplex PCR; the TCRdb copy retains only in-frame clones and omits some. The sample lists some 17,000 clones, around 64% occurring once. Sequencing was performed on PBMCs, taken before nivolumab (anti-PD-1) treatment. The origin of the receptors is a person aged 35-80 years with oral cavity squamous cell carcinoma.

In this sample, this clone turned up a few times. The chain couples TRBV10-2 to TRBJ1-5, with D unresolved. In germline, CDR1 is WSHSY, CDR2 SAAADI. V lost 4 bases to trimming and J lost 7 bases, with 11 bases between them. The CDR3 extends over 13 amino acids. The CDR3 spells CASSGGVGQPQHF. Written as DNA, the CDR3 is TGCGCCAGCAGTGGAGGAGTGGGCCAGCCCCAGCATTTT.

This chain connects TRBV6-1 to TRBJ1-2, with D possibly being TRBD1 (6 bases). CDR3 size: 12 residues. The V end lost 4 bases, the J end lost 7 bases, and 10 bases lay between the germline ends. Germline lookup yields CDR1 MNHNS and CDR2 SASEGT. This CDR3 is CASSGEGVGYTF. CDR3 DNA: TGTGCCAGCAGTGGGGAGGGGGTTGGCTACACCTTC.

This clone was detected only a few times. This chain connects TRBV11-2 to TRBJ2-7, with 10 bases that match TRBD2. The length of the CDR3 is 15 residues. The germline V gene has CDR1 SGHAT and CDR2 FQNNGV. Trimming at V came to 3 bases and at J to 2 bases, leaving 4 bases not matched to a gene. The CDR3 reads CASSLGTSVAYEQYF. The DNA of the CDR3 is TGTGCCAGCAGCTTGGGGACTAGCGTGGCCTACGAGCAGTACTTC.